Shown below are 30 T cell receptor beta chains from a single sample sequenced in a study of T cells in Graves' hyperthyroidism and ophthalmopathy. Amplified TCR beta CDR3 regions derived from RNA transcripts. HTBI primers drove first-round RT-PCR of the TCR CDR3. TCRdb re-analysed the multiplex PCR reads in MiXCR, keeping a single row per CDR3 protein. The sample includes 400,000 to 600,000 distinct CDR3 sequences, roughly 15% seen only once; the top ten take about 29%. The specimen was blood. These receptors were collected from a woman aged 25 to 39 with Graves' ophthalmopathy.

This clonotype was picked up a small number of times. CDR3 amino acids: CASSNTPPGYNEQFF. Written as DNA, the CDR3 is TGTGCCAGCAGCAATACCCCCCCGGGGTACAATGAGCAGTTCTTC. The chain couples TRBV6-2 or TRBV6-3 to TRBJ2-1; D possibly corresponds to TRBD2 (5 bases). The CDR3 has 15 residues. Per the germline V gene, CDR1 is MNHEY and CDR2 is SVGEGT. Trimming shortened V by 6 bases and J by 4 bases, and 16 bases separated the two germline ends.

This clonotype was found a few times. This chain uses TRBV29-1 with TRBJ2-3, with D possibly being TRBD2 (5 bases). Germline CDR1 and CDR2: SQVTM and ANQGSEA. This CDR3 has 14 residues. The V and J ends lost 3 bases and 4 bases respectively, with 14 bases between them. The CDR3 nucleotides read TGCAGCGTTGAGAGAGTCCTGGGAGCAGATACGCAGTATTTT. Amino acids: CSVERVLGADTQYF.

The sample holds a few counts of this clonotype. The CDR3 loop is CAWSGGLAGYEQYF. The CDR3 coding sequence is TGTGCCTGGAGTGGGGGACTAGCGGGCTACGAGCAGTACTTC. This sequence joins TRBV30 and TRBJ2-7, with 12 bases identical to TRBD2. Germline assignment: CDR1 GTSNPN and CDR2 SVGIG (reference sequence). The junction had 1 base not matched to a gene; V was cut back by 1 base and J by 3 bases. This CDR3 comprises 14 residues.

This clonotype was seen at least ten times. The chain joins TRBV30 to TRBJ2-1; D perhaps matches TRBD2 (5 bases). Germline lookup yields CDR1 GTSNPN and CDR2 SVGIG (reference sequence). V was cut by 0 bases and J by 9 bases, with 12 bases left in between. The CDR3 has 13 amino acids. The CDR3 DNA reads TGTGCCTGGAGTGTATTGGTCGCGGGTGAGCAGTTCTTC. This sequence encodes CAWSVLVAGEQFF.

The V gene is TRBV19, the J gene TRBJ2-7; maybe TRBD2 (6 bases). Trimming pared 3 bases from V and 7 bases from J, leaving 19 bases between. This CDR3 has 15 amino acids. The germline gives CDR1 LNHDA, CDR2 SQIVND (reference sequence). The CDR3 nucleotides are TGTGCCAGTAGTATCCTACCTGTGTCGGAGGGTGAGCAGTACTTC. Amino acid sequence: CASSILPVSEGEQYF.

In this sample, this clonotype turned up many times. The chain links TRBV20-1 to TRBJ2-1, with D possibly TRBD2 on 6 matching bases. The CDR3 consists of 12 residues. Deletions cut 0 bases from V and 7 bases from J, with 7 bases between. CDR1 and CDR2 (germline): DFQATT, SNEGSKA (reference sequence). CDR3 DNA: TGCAGTGCTAGAGATGCGGGAAATGAGCAGTTCTTC. This codes for CSARDAGNEQFF.

This clonotype occurred many times. This chain links TRBV20-1 with TRBJ2-1, with D uncertain. Trimming left V 3 bases short and J 0 bases short, with 12 bases between. The CDR3 is made up of 15 amino acids. Germline CDR1 DFQATT, CDR2 SNEGSKA (reference sequence). Written as DNA, the CDR3 is TGCAGTGCTAGCCCATTTAAAGGCTCCTACAATGAGCAGTTCTTC. It translates to CSASPFKGSYNEQFF.

This clonotype was seen a few times. The chain links TRBV14 to TRBJ2-6, with D possibly being TRBD1 (5 bases). The V gene lost 0 bases and the J gene lost 0 bases, with 12 bases spanning the gap. This CDR3 comprises 18 residues. Germline lookup yields CDR1 SGHDN and CDR2 FVKESK. CDR3 nucleotides: TGTGCCAGCAGCCAAGACCTACAGGCCAACTCTGGGGCCAACGTCCTGACTTTC. It codes for CASSQDLQANSGANVLTF.

This clonotype was observed a handful of times. CDR3 nucleotide sequence: TGTGCCAGTCCCCCTCGGGGGCAGAAAAATTCACCCCTCCACTTT. Translated, it gives CASPPRGQKNSPLHF. This sequence joins TRBV27 and TRBJ1-6; D perhaps matches TRBD1 (6 bases). The CDR3 loop spans 15 amino acids. CDR1 and CDR2 (germline): MNHEY, SMNVEV (reference sequence). Trimming removed 9 bases from V and 7 bases from J, with 19 bases in between.

This clonotype has a handful of counts. The CDR3 nucleotides are TGTGCCAGCAGCCAGACAGGTACCTTCACCGGGGAGCTGTTTTTT. It yields the protein CASSQTGTFTGELFF. The chain carries TRBV5-6 and TRBJ2-2, with TRBD1 as a possible D gene (6 bases). The germline V gene has CDR1 SGHDT and CDR2 YYEEEE. V was cut by 4 bases and J by 4 bases, with 14 bases left in between. This CDR3 contains 15 residues.

This clonotype has at least ten counts. The chain is built from TRBV5-8 and TRBJ2-1; D gene uncertain. This CDR3 has 14 amino acids. Trimming removed 3 bases from V and 8 bases from J, with 15 bases in between. Per the germline V gene, CDR1 is SGHTS and CDR2 is YDEGEE. CDR3 residues: CASSSTLRVDEQFF. Here the CDR3 DNA reads TGTGCCAGCAGCTCCACCTTACGGGTGGATGAGCAGTTCTTC.

The chain links TRBV19 to TRBJ2-7, with a tentative D call TRBD2 (5 bases). V was shortened by 1 base and J by 6 bases, with 10 bases between the two germline ends. The CDR3 consists of 13 residues. Germline V lookup: CDR1 LNHDA, CDR2 SQIVND (reference sequence). The CDR3 is CASSIGYGGEQYF. The CDR3 region has the DNA TGTGCCAGTAGTATAGGGTATGGAGGCGAGCAGTACTTC.

In its sample, this clonotype was seen many times. This chain uses TRBV11-3 with TRBJ2-5; either TRBD1 or TRBD2 may fit D (6 bases each). V gave up 5 bases and J gave up 1 base, with 17 bases separating them. This CDR3 spans 16 amino acids. Looked up from germline, CDR1 is SGHNT and CDR2 is YENEEA. The CDR3 sequence is CASSKRGQGTQETQYF. CDR3 DNA sequence: TGTGCCAGCAGCAAACGGGGGCAGGGGACCCAAGAGACCCAGTACTTC.

This clonotype came up a few times. J is TRBJ2-1 and V is TRBV15; D possibly corresponds to TRBD1 (5 bases). The J call may be incorrect, as the DNA end agrees better with TRBJ2-7. The CDR3 loop spans 15 amino acids. Germline loops: CDR1 LNHNV, CDR2 YYDKDF (reference sequence). CDR3 residues: CATSDIGAAYNEQYF. In DNA form, the CDR3 reads TGTGCCACCAGTGACATTGGGGCGGCCTACAATGAGCAGTACTTC.

This chain uses TRBV20-1 with TRBJ2-1, with 7 bases that match TRBD1. CDR3 length equals 12 residues. Trimming removed 6 bases from V and 5 bases from J; junction bases left unmatched: 4. Germline values: CDR1 DFQATT, CDR2 SNEGSKA (reference sequence). CDR3 residues: CSAKGTDNEQFF. CDR3 DNA: TGCAGTGCCAAAGGGACAGACAATGAGCAGTTCTTC.

This chain links TRBV2 with TRBJ1-6; 10 positions match TRBD1. From germline, CDR1 is SNHLY and CDR2 FYNNEI. The CDR3 loop spans 17 amino acids. Trimming took 10 bases from V and 8 from J; bases not matched to a gene: 17. The CDR3 coding sequence is TGTGCCAACTCCTGGGACAGGGGCGTCCGGGTTGATTCACCCCTCCACTTT. This sequence encodes CANSWDRGVRVDSPLHF.

Ten or more counts support this clonotype. The chain couples TRBV5-6 to TRBJ2-1; D is unclear. There are 11 residues in the CDR3. CDR1 and CDR2 (germline): SGHDT, YYEEEE. Between the trimmed V and J ends, which lost 0 bases and 8 bases, there was a span of 3 bases. Written as DNA, the CDR3 is TGTGCCAGCAGCTTGGCGGATGAGCAGTTCTTC. Amino acid sequence: CASSLADEQFF.

The genes are TRBV19 and TRBJ2-7; D could derive from TRBD1 or TRBD2 (5 bases each). The CDR3 contains 15 residues. Germline values: CDR1 LNHDA, CDR2 SQIVND (reference sequence). Trimming left V 6 bases short and J 4 bases short, with 19 bases between. This CDR3 reads CASSETRGPLYEQYF. CDR3 in DNA: TGTGCCAGTAGCGAAACGAGGGGACCCCTTTACGAGCAGTACTTC. The whole variable domain, filled in from reference TRBV19 and TRBJ2-7, reads DGGITQSPKYLFRKEGQNVTLSCEQNLNHDAMYWYRQDPGQGLRLIYYSQIVNDFQKGDIAEGYSVSREKKESFPLTVTSAQKNPTAFYLCASSETRGPLYEQYFGPGTRLTVT.

This clonotype was counted at least ten times. This chain uses TRBV30 with TRBJ2-3, with 8 bases that match TRBD2. This CDR3 region has 14 residues. CDR1 is GTSNPN, CDR2 SVGIG, per germline (reference sequence). V was clipped by 2 bases and J by 2 bases; unmatched bases: 3. CDR3 amino acids: CAWSLAGTTDTQYF. The DNA of the CDR3 is TGTGCCTGGAGTTTAGCGGGGACCACAGATACGCAGTATTTT. Together with reference TRBV30 and TRBJ2-3, the CDR3 gives the full variable domain: SQTIHQWPATLVQPVGSPLSLECTVEGTSNPNLYWYRQAAGRGLQLLFYSVGIGQISSEVPQNLSASRPQDRQFILSSKKLLLSDSGFYLCAWSLAGTTDTQYFGPGTRLTVL.

This clonotype has a count of ten or more. The chain links TRBV30 to TRBJ1-2; D gene ambiguous. In germline, CDR1 is GTSNPN, CDR2 SVGIG (reference sequence). V lost 0 bases to trimming and J lost 4 bases, with 12 bases between them. The CDR3 is made up of 14 amino acids. The CDR3 DNA reads TGTGCCTGGAGTGTGCGGGGAGGCGCCTATGGCTACACCTTC. This codes for CAWSVRGGAYGYTF.

This clonotype was counted between two and nine times. The chain links TRBV28 to TRBJ2-2, with 7 nucleotides matching TRBD2. This CDR3 comprises 17 residues. The trim removed 6 bases at V and 4 bases at J, leaving 14 bases unmatched. The germline V gene has CDR1 MDHEN and CDR2 SYDVKM. CDR3 loop: CASRVSSGLLGTGELFF. The CDR3, as DNA: TGTGCCAGCAGAGTCTCTAGCGGACTCTTGGGCACCGGGGAGCTGTTTTTT.

This clonotype appeared a few times. The V and J genes are TRBV7-8 and TRBJ2-1, with TRBD1 as a possible D gene (6 bases). CDR3 length: 15 amino acids. Looked up from germline, CDR1 is SGHVS and CDR2 is FQNEAQ. Trimming shortened V by 5 bases and J by 3 bases, and 14 bases separated the two germline ends. CDR3 sequence: CASSPLRGNYNEQFF. The CDR3 DNA is TGTGCCAGCAGCCCCCTGAGGGGGAACTACAATGAGCAGTTCTTC.

A few counts support this clonotype. The V gene is TRBV28, the J gene TRBJ2-3; D not certain. The CDR3 extends over 12 amino acids. The V gene's germline CDR1 is MDHEN and CDR2 SYDVKM. The V and J ends lost 6 bases and 6 bases respectively, with 10 bases between them. This CDR3 is CASRQGRDTQYF. Written as DNA, the CDR3 is TGTGCCAGCAGACAAGGGCGCGATACGCAGTATTTT.

Note on this clonotype: This may arise from a read error, as a much more abundant clone is one base away. V is TRBV5-1 and J is TRBJ2-7; D possibly corresponds to TRBD1 (6 bases). The CDR3 runs 15 residues. CDR1 and CDR2 from the germline V gene are SGHRS and YFSETQ. In nucleotides, the CDR3 is TGTGCCAGCAGCCCACTAGGACAGCCACGCTACGAGCAGTACTTC. Its translation is CASSPLGQPRYEQYF. Filled out from reference TRBV5-1 and TRBJ2-7, the complete variable domain reads KAGVTQTPRYLIKTRGQQVTLSCSPISGHRSVSWYQQTPGQGLQFLFEYFSETQRNKGNFPGRFSGRQFSNSRSEMNVSTLELGDSALYLCASSPLGQPRYEQYFGPGTRLTVT.

This clonotype has ten or more counts. The chain uses TRBV28 and TRBJ1-5; D unclear. In germline, CDR1 is MDHEN, CDR2 SYDVKM. The V gene lost 8 bases and the J gene lost 0 bases, with 14 bases spanning the gap. This CDR3 has 15 amino acids. The CDR3 bases are TGTGCCAGCCTTGGGGTAAGCGTTAGCAATCAGCCCCAGCATTTT. Translation gives CASLGVSVSNQPQHF.

This clonotype came up many times. The V and J genes are TRBV2 and TRBJ1-2; perhaps TRBD1 as D (5 bases). This CDR3 comprises 14 residues. Per germline, CDR1 SNHLY and CDR2 FYNNEI. The V gene lost 6 bases and the J gene lost 4 bases, with 15 bases spanning the gap. CDR3 region: CASRANRNVYGYTF. DNA for the CDR3: TGTGCCAGCAGAGCTAACAGGAACGTCTATGGCTACACCTTC. Full variable domain (remainder filled in from reference TRBV2 and TRBJ1-2): EPEVTQTPSHQVTQMGQEVILRCVPISNHLYFYWYRQILGQKVEFLVSFYNNEISEKSEIFDDQFSVERPDGSNFTLKIRSTKLEDSAMYFCASRANRNVYGYTFGSGTRLTVV.

Ten or more counts support this clonotype. The genes are TRBV2 and TRBJ1-6; 11 nucleotides line up with TRBD1. Germline CDR1 reads SNHLY; CDR2 reads FYNNEI. The CDR3 is 15 amino acids. Losses at the gene ends were 8 bases for V and 10 bases for J; bases not matched to a gene: 10. In nucleotides, the CDR3 is TGTGCCAGCTCTCAGATGGACAGGGGGCGATCACCCCTCCACTTT. Its protein is CASSQMDRGRSPLHF.

V and J are TRBV6-2 or TRBV6-3 and TRBJ2-2, with 15 bases aligning to TRBD2. Germline values: CDR1 MNHEY, CDR2 SVGEGT. V shed 6 bases, J shed 4 bases, and the junction held 9 bases outside the gene matches. The length of the CDR3 is 18 residues. CDR3 sequence (DNA): TGTGCCAGCAGCAGGACTAGCGGGAGGGCCTTTGTCACCGGGGAGCTGTTTTTT. Translated, it gives CASSRTSGRAFVTGELFF.

The chain joins TRBV19 to TRBJ1-2; 8 positions agree with TRBD1. The V segment lost 9 bases and the J segment 8 bases; nucleotides outside the gene matches: 11. From germline, CDR1 is LNHDA and CDR2 SQIVND (reference sequence). The CDR3 runs 13 residues. CDR3 sequence reads: CASRDRRLEGYTF. The CDR3 DNA sequence: TGTGCCAGCAGGGACAGGCGTTTGGAAGGCTACACCTTC.

The chain is built from TRBV6-2 or TRBV6-3 and TRBJ2-4; the match to TRBD1 covers 8 bases. The V and J ends lost 7 bases and 8 bases, in that order; junction bases with no gene match: 10. The CDR3 consists of 14 residues. Germline V gene data show CDR1 as MNHEY and CDR2 as SVGEGT. In DNA form, the CDR3 reads TGTGCCAGCACCGAATCAGGGGGCGCCCACATTCAGTACTTC. Residues: CASTESGGAHIQYF.